This is a list of T cell receptor beta chains from one sample in a study of T cells in Graves' hyperthyroidism and ophthalmopathy. Via MiXCR, TCRdb re-called the multiplex PCR reads, giving one row per CDR3 protein. The data contain 350,000 to 400,000 distinct CDR3 sequences, over 15% of them seen just once; the ten biggest clones take up about 4%. The sequenced sample consisted of blood. The receptors derive from a woman younger than 30 with Graves' hyperthyroidism. The CDR3 runs from the conserved cysteine through the conserved F or W. D genes are given only for firm matches. A row's size may be missing; if present it is once, few, many or a size class.

J gene,V gene,clone size,D gene,CDR3 protein,CDR3 DNA
TRBJ2-7,TRBV13,NA,NA,CASSLSGALLNF,TGTGCCAGCAGCTTATCAGGGGCGCTTCTGAACTTC
TRBJ1-1,TRBV5-1,many,NA,CASSFAPGGGPNTEAFF,TGCGCCAGCAGCTTCGCTCCGGGTGGGGGGCCGAACACTGAAGCTTTCTTT
TRBJ1-3,TRBV27,many,NA,CASAERGPRPGNTIYF,TGTGCCAGCGCCGAGAGAGGCCCTCGACCTGGAAACACCATATATTTT
TRBJ1-2,TRBV29-1,many,NA,CSVSLWTASHRYTF,TGCAGCGTTTCATTATGGACAGCCTCCCATCGCTACACCTTC
TRBJ1-1,TRBV19,many,NA,CASSKDRDFTEAFF,TGTGCCAGTAGCAAGGACAGAGATTTCACTGAAGCTTTCTTT
TRBJ2-5,TRBV6-2/TRBV6-3,NA,NA,CASVDSPTLETQYF,TGTGCCAGCGTGGATAGCCCCACGTTGGAGACCCAGTACTTC
TRBJ2-2,TRBV12-3/TRBV12-4,many,NA,CASTIFEGGELFF,TGTGCCAGCACCATTTTCGAGGGCGGGGAGCTGTTTTTT
TRBJ1-5,TRBV19,many,NA,CASRVGRIQNQPQHF,TGTGCCAGTCGGGTAGGGCGTATACAGAATCAGCCCCAGCATTTT
TRBJ1-1,TRBV29-1,many,NA,CSEGDTEAFF,TGCAGCGAGGGGGACACTGAAGCTTTCTTT
TRBJ1-1,TRBV6-1,many,NA,CASSEAAGGIRNTEAFF,TGTGCCAGCAGTGAAGCGGCCGGGGGGATTAGGAACACTGAAGCTTTCTTT
TRBJ1-2,TRBV27,once,TRBD1,CASSFLGQGAPGYTF,TGTGCCAGCAGTTTTTTAGGACAGGGGGCGCCCGGCTACACCTTC
TRBJ1-1,TRBV10-3,many,NA,CAIGERANTEAFF,TGTGCCATCGGGGAGAGGGCGAACACTGAAGCTTTCTTT
TRBJ1-1,TRBV12-3/TRBV12-4,many,NA,CASSPRRGVNTEAFF,TGTGCCAGCAGTCCACGACGGGGAGTGAACACTGAAGCTTTCTTT
TRBJ1-2,TRBV9,many,NA,CASSVAPHRRGYTF,TGTGCCAGCAGCGTAGCCCCCCACCGCAGGGGCTACACCTTC
TRBJ2-4,TRBV6-1,many,NA,CASSPPSRRWGIQYF,TGTGCCAGCAGCCCTCCCTCCCGTCGGTGGGGCATTCAGTACTTC
TRBJ1-6,TRBV5-5,NA,NA,CASSLRTNNSPLHF,TGTGCCAGCAGTCTCCGAACAAATAATTCACCCCTCCACTTT
TRBJ1-2,TRBV28,many,NA,CASRPRGRGETSGYTF,TGTGCCAGCAGACCACGGGGGCGGGGGGAAACTTCTGGCTACACCTTC
TRBJ1-6,TRBV6-1,NA,NA,CASSDGQSYNSPLHF,TGTGCCAGCAGTGACGGACAGTCCTATAATTCACCCCTCCACTTT
TRBJ2-2,TRBV15,many,NA,CATSREFESGELFF,TGTGCCACCAGCAGAGAATTTGAGTCCGGGGAGCTGTTTTTT
TRBJ1-2,TRBV15,many,NA,CATSRAQTYGYTF,TGTGCCACCAGCAGAGCCCAAACCTATGGCTACACCTTC
TRBJ2-7,TRBV12-3/TRBV12-4,many,NA,CASSLIGGLYEQYF,TGTGCCAGCAGTTTAATAGGCGGCCTCTACGAGCAGTACTTC
TRBJ2-7,TRBV2,many,TRBD1,CASTGTGGNEQYF,TGTGCCAGTACCGGGACAGGGGGTAACGAGCAGTACTTC
TRBJ2-7,TRBV20-1,many,NA,CSARDSRGTEAYEQYF,TGCAGTGCTAGGGACTCCCGGGGTACTGAAGCCTACGAGCAGTACTTC
TRBJ2-7,TRBV29-1,many,NA,CSAADQSNEQYF,TGCAGCGCAGCAGACCAGAGCAACGAGCAGTACTTC
TRBJ1-1,TRBV28,NA,NA,CASSLSSPTNTEAFF,TGTGCCAGCAGTTTATCATCGCCGACGAACACTGAAGCTTTCTTT
TRBJ2-5,TRBV7-9,many,NA,CASSPPLRGVRFETQYF,TGTGCCAGCAGCCCACCCTTGAGGGGCGTGCGGTTCGAGACCCAGTACTTC
TRBJ1-1,TRBV7-9,many,NA,CASSPGETEAFF,TGTGCCAGCAGCCCAGGGGAGACTGAAGCTTTCTTT
TRBJ1-5,TRBV30,many,NA,CAWSVGAEQPQHF,TGTGCCTGGAGTGTAGGGGCGGAACAGCCCCAGCATTTT
TRBJ1-1,TRBV18,few,NA,CASSPPRPFPREAFF,TGTGCCAGCTCACCACCGCGACCCTTCCCCCGAGAAGCTTTCTTT
TRBJ2-2,TRBV13,once,NA,CASSSVGNGELFF,TGTGCCAGCAGCTCGGTGGGAAACGGGGAGCTGTTTTTT
TRBJ1-1,TRBV20-1,NA,NA,CSAPSRDTEAFF,TGCAGTGCTCCTTCCAGGGACACTGAAGCTTTCTTT
TRBJ1-1,TRBV2,many,NA,CASSERGLDAFF,TGTGCCAGCAGTGAAAGGGGGTTGGATGCTTTCTTT
TRBJ1-1,TRBV7-9,many,NA,CASSLVTVNTEAFF,TGTGCCAGCAGCTTAGTAACAGTGAACACTGAAGCTTTCTTT
TRBJ2-5,TRBV29-1,many,TRBD1,CSVGRTGSETQYF,TGCAGCGTTGGGAGGACAGGGAGCGAGACCCAGTACTTC
TRBJ2-4,TRBV28,NA,NA,CASTGVWENIQYF,TGTGCCAGCACGGGGGTTTGGGAAAACATTCAGTACTTC
TRBJ2-7,TRBV11-2,NA,TRBD2,CASSSLAGVNEQYF,TGTGCCAGCAGCTCTCTAGCGGGGGTTAACGAGCAGTACTTC
TRBJ2-7,TRBV7-9,many,NA,CASSLGAGAHEQYF,TGTGCCAGCAGCTTAGGCGCAGGGGCTCACGAGCAGTACTTC
TRBJ1-1,TRBV30,many,NA,CASYPSGTNLEAFF,TGTGCCTCTTACCCGAGCGGGACAAATTTAGAAGCTTTCTTT
TRBJ2-4,TRBV13,few,TRBD2,CASSPRTSVRSIKYF,TGTGCCAGCAGCCCTCGGACTAGCGTCCGCAGCATTAAGTACTTC
TRBJ2-7,TRBV12-3/TRBV12-4,many,NA,CASSFVSRQYIEQYF,TGTGCCAGCAGTTTCGTTAGTCGTCAGTATATCGAGCAGTACTTC
TRBJ2-7,TRBV10-1,many,TRBD2,CASSDLSLAGGVYEQYF,TGCGCCAGCAGTGACCTTTCCCTAGCGGGGGGAGTCTACGAGCAGTACTTC
TRBJ1-1,TRBV28,NA,TRBD1,CASIAGTANTEAFF,TGTGCCAGCATCGCAGGGACAGCGAACACTGAAGCTTTCTTT
TRBJ1-1,TRBV30,many,TRBD1,CAWSPQGTEAFF,TGTGCCTGGAGCCCACAGGGGACTGAAGCTTTCTTT
TRBJ2-7,TRBV4-1,NA,NA,CASSQDRVGYEQYF,TGCGCCAGCAGCCAAGATCGGGTAGGCTACGAGCAGTACTTC
TRBJ1-1,TRBV30,many,TRBD1,CAWSHDRGRTEAFF,TGTGCCTGGAGTCACGACAGGGGGCGGACTGAAGCTTTCTTT
TRBJ1-2,TRBV18,many,NA,CASSPLQGGDGYTF,TGTGCCAGCTCACCACTACAGGGAGGGGATGGCTACACCTTC
TRBJ2-7,TRBV20-1,many,NA,CSVITGRNSYEQYF,TGCAGTGTTATAACAGGGAGGAACTCCTACGAGCAGTACTTC
TRBJ2-2,TRBV3-1,NA,NA,CASSQGMEARNTGELFF,TGTGCCAGCAGCCAAGGAATGGAGGCTAGGAACACCGGGGAGCTGTTTTTT
TRBJ2-5,TRBV3-1,many,TRBD1,CASSQWRRGRIETQYF,TGTGCCAGCAGCCAATGGCGTAGGGGGCGCATCGAGACCCAGTACTTC
TRBJ1-3,TRBV18,many,NA,CASSPRSGRGNTIYF,TGTGCCAGCTCACCAAGGTCAGGGCGCGGAAACACCATATATTTT
TRBJ2-7,TRBV6-2/TRBV6-3,many,NA,CASSSLAQTYEQYF,TGTGCCAGCAGTTCCTTGGCCCAGACCTACGAGCAGTACTTC
TRBJ1-5,TRBV6-1,many,NA,CASSGSVGGSNQPQHF,TGTGCCAGCAGTGGATCCGTCGGGGGCAGCAATCAGCCCCAGCATTTT